This T cell receptor beta chain derives from a study of T cell clones after liver transplantation. Study details: Liver transplant recipients had immunosuppression withdrawal attempted within 2 years.

Study-level points and caveats: Low donor cell numbers restricted donor-reactive repertoire measurement in a couple of subjects.

CD3+CD4+ and CD3+CD8+ cells were FACS-sorted from thawed unstimulated PBMCs. As regards this clone: The antigen remains unidentified.

Assay: immunoSEQ multiplex PCR; the TCRdb copy retains only in-frame clones and omits some. The data show over 50,000 clones, with roughly 83% seen just once and over 7% held by the top ten. Trimming left V 4 bases short and J 6 bases short, with 17 bases between. Germline V gene lookup returns CDR1 SGDLS and CDR2 YYNGEE. The CDR3 sequence is 14 residues long. The chain recombines TRBV9 with TRBJ2-7; D possibly uses TRBD1 or TRBD2 (5 bases each). Sequencing used CD4+ T cells from blood, obtained before liver transplant. The clonotype originates from a human donor who received a liver transplant. The CDR3 loop is CASSRVGGRAEQYF. The CDR3 region has the DNA TGTGCCAGCAGCCGGGTTGGGGGAAGGGCCGAGCAGTACTTC. The full variable domain, with the rest looked up from reference TRBV9 and TRBJ2-7, is DSGVTQTPKHLITATGQRVTLRCSPRSGDLSVYWYQQSLDQGLQFLIQYYNGEERAKGNILERFSAQQFPDLHSELNLSSLELGDSALYFCASSRVGGRAEQYFGPGTRLTVT.